This paragraph covers one T cell receptor beta chain sequence. Its antigen is as yet unknown. The sample belongs to a study of Ad26.COV2.S vaccination and SARS-CoV-2 variants. On the study more broadly: Once or twice, 56 days apart, Ad26.COV2.S was delivered intramuscularly. General study findings and limits: In TCR breadth and depth analyses, total T cell responses may have been underestimated.

Documented treatment: approximately 18 received Ad26.COV2.S at low or high dose, single or two shots; about 5 received placebo; per-sample allocation not given. The samples date from day 63 after the first vaccine or placebo injection. An adult of 18-55 years in Boston served as donor. Participants' vaccine, an Ad26 vector, delivered Wuhan-strain SARS-CoV-2 spike. Produced via immunoSEQ multiplex PCR; TCRdb's table is partial and in-frame only. The sample includes around 380,000 clones, more than 85% of them seen just once. There are 15 residues in the CDR3. V lost 5 bases and J 1 base, leaving 15 bases between the germline ends. CDR1 SGHVS and CDR2 FQNEAQ come from the germline V gene.

The receptor comes from a person between 18 and 60 years old who received the Ad26.COV2.S COVID-19 vaccine or a placebo. The V and J genes are TRBV7-8 and TRBJ2-7, with D unclear. The source was peripheral blood, collected in a trial of Ad26.COV2.S vaccine versus placebo. In DNA, the CDR3 is TGTGCCAGCAGCCCTCAGGATTTTATTTCCTACGAGCAGTACTTC. Amino acid sequence: CASSPQDFISYEQYF.